The clone carrying this T cell receptor (beta chain) has more than one count but fewer than ten. PCR was performed a second time for roughly 7 to 11 cycles using a sample-barcoded 5' primer and a J-beta primer mix. Through a template-switch adaptor with 12 random nucleotides, each cDNA molecule received a tag. TCRdb re-analysed the 5' RACE reads in MiXCR, keeping a single row per CDR3 protein. Altogether about 590,000 distinct CDR3 sequences are present, about 30% being singletons, with the ten largest covering less than 20%. The data originate from a study of blood T cells in healthy people across ages. Background on the study: When template switching was applied, about one barcoded beta molecule was captured per two T cells.

V was cut by 0 bases and J by 5 bases, with 14 bases left in between. This CDR3 has 16 residues. Looked up from germline, CDR1 is LNHNV and CDR2 is YYDKDF (reference sequence). The TCR comes from a woman aged 80 or over in good health. The rearrangement uses TRBV15 and TRBJ1-5, with D hard to call. Sequencing was performed on blood. DNA for the CDR3: TGTGCCACCAGCAGAGATTTGGGCAGAGTGGATCAGCCCCAGCATTTT. Amino acids: CATSRDLGRVDQPQHF.